The 2 T cell receptor beta chains listed next were all sequenced from one sample in a study of cytomegalovirus exposure and HLA in healthy donors. PCR primers comprised 60 Vbeta and 13 Jbeta primers. Produced via immunoSEQ multiplex PCR; TCRdb's table is partial and in-frame only. The table records roughly 200,000 clones, around 77% of them present only once. Specimen: PBMCs. The receptors shown here come from a woman younger than 45 in good health and CMV-seronegative.

The V call is TRBV28, the J call TRBJ1-2; D is unclear. Deletions cut 6 bases from V and 3 bases from J, with 5 bases between. This CDR3 region has 11 residues. The germline V gene encodes CDR1 MDHEN and CDR2 SYDVKM. The CDR3 nucleotides are TGTGCCAGCAGCTCGTACTATGGCTACACCTTC. Translation gives CASSSYYGYTF.

The genes are TRBV29-1 and TRBJ1-1; D is perhaps TRBD1 (5 bases). This CDR3 has 11 residues. With 2 bases removed from V and 7 bases from J, the gap between germline ends came to 8 bases. Germline V gives CDR1 SQVTM, CDR2 ANQGSEA. In DNA, the CDR3 is TGCAGCGTTGAAAGGGGTGGTGAAGCTTTCTTT. It encodes CSVERGGEAFF.